This T cell receptor (beta chain) was sequenced in a study of cytomegalovirus exposure and HLA in healthy donors (TCRdb year 2017). Looking at the study overall: An earlier analysis of roughly 500 of the donors reported about 290 Gb of sequence data and 117 million unique TCR beta sequences from about 200 million T cells. About 300 gigabases of sequencing data and 70 million to 85 million unique TCR sequences were included in an early release covering roughly 600 HLA-typed donors. The genetic ancestry cluster associated with self-reported Caucasian donors included over 65% of the approximately 430 genotyped donors. The study aimed to test whether signatures of past pathogen exposure could be identified by cataloging public T cell receptors. The study profiled the T cell repertoires of fewer than 850 subjects by immunosequencing and related them to cytomegalovirus serostatus. Along with the roughly 700-subject first cohort, a separate validation cohort of roughly 110 different subjects was used. High-throughput TCR immunosequencing, statistical association of individual TCRs with disease status, and machine learning were combined to predict cytomegalovirus infection status. In a later analysis, previously published TCR beta repertoires from 550 to 700 donors were re-analyzed and high-resolution HLA genotyping was added so that TCR occurrence patterns could be studied. In the later analysis, no new phenotypic data were used to find candidate immune exposures; instead, reliance was placed on TCR beta sequences and their occurrence across donors. An earlier analysis of some 600 of the donors applied high-throughput TCR beta sequencing to assess whether each TCR beta V gene segment acted as functional or pseudogenic. Donor age, sex, ethnicity and CMV serostatus were collected together with the repertoire data. In a later genetic analysis, genome-wide SNP genotypes for about 60% of the 666 donors were used, and that subset was treated as a discovery cohort. Every discovery cohort repertoire had been produced on one sequencing platform. HLA typing covered class I and class II loci at four-digit resolution. The number of typed donors differed by locus: about 629-630 for A, B, C, DRB1 and DQB1; some 540 for DQA1; around 610 for DPA1; and some 450 for DPB1. A handful of DR-DQ haplotypes were handled as single units for association and clustering because linkage in the cohort was strong. Among about 410 genotyped donors of the cohort, an average of approximately 240,000 unique TCR beta nucleotide sequences was sequenced per donor, of which about 19% were non-productive.

On this clone: The antigen it binds to is not known. Base qualities are missing; no much larger clone stands one base away.

The cohort comprised some 700 healthy bone marrow donors. All cohort members were sampled while nominally healthy, although unrecorded immune exposures were likely present. The donor was CMV seronegative and was included in the group of under 450 seronegative cohort members. Each donor provided a peripheral blood sample, and peripheral blood mononuclear cells were used for TCR beta sequencing. The Qiagen DNeasy Blood Extraction Kit was used to extract genomic DNA from the blood cell samples. Broader findings and caveats from the paper: Only TCR beta chains were sequenced in this cohort, and the absence of alpha or paired-chain data limited detectable features. Linkage disequilibrium might explain the correlated functional status among segregating V segments, but an unknown experimental factor could not be excluded. A cluster of highly shared sequence variants was judged likely to represent a technical artifact of the sequencing pipeline. In a later genetic analysis, a missense DCLRE1C variant was associated with V-gene and J-gene trimming of TCR beta chains, and the association was replicated in an independent cohort. A further reported finding was that TCR beta sequences accurately predicted the HLA-A and HLA-B alleles for most subjects in the first cohort. The study listed 150 to 200 TCR beta chains as associated with cytomegalovirus. A later analysis found that TCR association rates varied across HLA loci, with DRB1 alleles showing the most associated TCRs and HLA-C alleles the fewest. The classifier was reported to diagnose cytomegalovirus status with high specificity and sensitivity in both the original and validation cohorts. Because counts were too low, 15 to 20 rarely observed V segments, including chromosome 9 orphons, were excluded from the earlier analysis of 587 of the donors. Compared with the approximately 670-donor mean, donors in an Asian-associated ancestry cluster had fewer N-insertions in productive TCRs, according to a later genetic analysis. Three of the identified cytomegalovirus-associated TCR beta chains were confirmed in vitro to be specific for cytomegalovirus antigens. A later analysis associated 16,951 TCR beta sequences with specific HLA alleles at a false discovery rate of 0.05. Some IMGT-functional V segments, including TRBV6-2 and TRBV6-3, could not be distinguished by the 87-base-pair reads and were therefore excluded. Because HLA typing was missing for some donors at each locus, association tests included only the typed subset. The authors suggested that the approach could potentially be generalized to other disease states and immunological phenotypes. Broadly in line with IMGT annotations, most TCR beta V segments showed up in productive rearrangements about 87% or about 30% of the time in an earlier analysis of 450 to 600 of the donors. In a later analysis, most CMV-associated TCR beta chains were found to appear HLA-restricted, with HLA associations seemingly driven largely by CMV exposure. A later analysis found that HLA-associated TCR beta chains were more clonally expanded and had lower generation probabilities than equally common non-associated chains. The only immune exposure information available for the cohort was CMV serostatus. Strong co-occurrence of HLA alleles, especially DR and DQ, made assigning TCR associations to individual alleles difficult. Most TCR sequences were observed very rarely across donors, whereas some public TCRs were present in many individuals. Several of the top co-occurrence clusters appeared to be linked to parvovirus B19, influenza, CMV and Epstein-Barr virus, according to a later analysis. Roughly uniform sequencing depth across donors was assumed in presence/absence analyses, although this assumption may not hold.

The library relied on the immunoSEQ multiplex PCR assay. The multiplex PCR relied on a mix of 60 forward primers for TCR Vbeta segments and 13 reverse primers for TCR Jbeta segments. The CDR3 region of rearranged TCR beta genes was amplified from genomic DNA with a multiplex PCR assay. On the Illumina HiSeq System, the amplified TCR beta libraries were sequenced as 87-base-pair reads. In the paper's pipeline: A later analysis counted about 80 million unique TCR beta chains across the approximately 700 repertoires, and roughly 10 million of these chains were shared by at least two donors. To remove PCR and sequencing errors, raw reads were error-corrected and collapsed into unique sequences using a nearest-neighbor algorithm that merged closely related sequences. V, D and J gene segments were assigned by aligning CDR3 sequences to IMGT reference sequences. For a sequence to be retained, a match of at least six nucleotides to both a V gene segment and a J gene segment was required. A rearrangement was called productive if the CDR3 had no stop codons and remained in frame with V and J, and every other rearrangement was called non-productive. CDR3 was defined according to IMGT convention as the region running from the second conserved V-encoded cysteine to the conserved J-encoded phenylalanine. The earlier analysis of about 620 of the donors excluded sequences that lacked an unambiguous match to a single V gene segment. In an earlier analysis of some 590 of the donors, V segments were called functional above 56.7% productive rearrangements and were called segregating when the between-donor standard deviation exceeded 5%. To diagnose cytomegalovirus status from the catalog of TCR beta chain sequences, a statistical classification framework was built. V and J gene assignment, in a later analysis, came from comparing TCR nucleotide sequences with IMGT/GENE-DB human TR gene sequences. In a later analysis, CDR3 sequences and most-parsimonious VDJ recombination scenarios were assigned using the TCRdist pipeline. In a later analysis, each TCR beta chain was defined by its CDR3 amino acid sequence together with its V-gene family, and reads lacking a unique V-gene family were excluded. A later analysis removed roughly 590 highly shared, low-generation-probability nucleotide sequences to deal with suspected cross-contamination and a sequencing artifact. A later analysis calculated a clonal expansion index for each public chain from normalized within-repertoire ranks of inferred template counts. In a later analysis, generation probabilities were computed with a VDJ recombination model fitted to out-of-frame rearrangements, and the resulting probabilities were checked against IGoR. A later analysis scored TCR-TCR, TCR-HLA and TCR-CMV co-occurrence with hypergeometric tests, applying a repertoire-size bias correction to TCR pairs. To estimate false discovery rates, a later analysis permuted the HLA or CMV assignments 20 times. A later analysis grouped co-occurring TCRs with DBSCAN, adding TCRdist sequence similarity when clustering within HLA-allele-positive subsets. Co-occurrence clustering excluded repertoires with fewer than 30,000 or more than 120,000 public chains, plus five with anomalous nucleotide sharing. TCRdb carries this immuneACCESS record with in-frame sequences only. Its versions omit some clonotypes, under half of them owing to an unresolved V gene in the studies checked, with the rest unexplained. Clone size and the V and J calls come from that table; the DNA yielded D and trimming. The sample yields about 200,000 clones; 65% to 80% were counted once. The ten largest account for 0.2% to 0.25% of the sample.

The CDR3 runs 11 amino acids, cysteine and phenylalanine included. Only CDR3 DNA is held: 33 bases, read in frame from base 1. CDR1 and CDR2 were assigned from the germline V gene (reference sequence) as MNHEY and SMNVEV. The V end loses 5 bases and the J end loses 5 bases, and a stretch of 6 bases separates them. The sequence came from a girl between 2 and 10 years old in good health and CMV-seronegative. The sample consisted of PBMCs. Recombination linked TRBV27 to TRBJ2-5; the best D guess is TRBD1, with 5 bases matching. The DNA is TGTGCCAGCAGTCCAGGGGAGACCCAGTACTTC. The translation is CASSPGETQYF.